One T cell receptor (beta chain) is described in this entry. This record belongs to a study of blood T cell repertoires in COVID-19. Using immunoSEQ multiplex PCR, the repertoire was profiled, and TCRdb retains in-frame clones only, with some absent. The table records fewer than 200,000 clones, 80% to 90% of them present only once. Germline V CDR1 and CDR2: MDHEN, SYDVKM. With V trimmed by 7 bases and J by 6 bases, 13 bases remained unmatched. This CDR3 comprises 15 residues. The specimen was peripheral blood. This clonotype originated in a man aged 18 to 29 who had recovered from COVID-19. The J gene is TRBJ2-7, the V gene TRBV28; 9 bases agree with TRBD2. This chain's CDR3 is CASTPDLAGLREQYF. CDR3 nucleotides: TGTGCCAGCACCCCCGATCTAGCGGGATTGCGCGAGCAGTACTTC.